Shown below are 12 T cell receptor beta chains from a single sample sequenced in a study of blood T cell repertoires in COVID-19. Assay used: immunoSEQ multiplex PCR; TCRdb lists only in-frame clones, some missing. This table holds about 130,000 clones, 70% to 75% found once. Sequenced material: peripheral blood. Source of these receptors: a man aged 55 to 69 with acute or convalescent COVID-19.

The gene calls are TRBV24-1 and TRBJ1-2; D possibly corresponds to TRBD1 (5 bases). The V gene lost 4 bases and the J gene lost 6 bases, with 14 bases spanning the gap. The CDR3 loop spans 14 amino acids. The germline V gene has CDR1 KGHDR and CDR2 SFDVKD. This CDR3 reads CATSDPGGVDGYTF. CDR3 nucleotide sequence: TGTGCCACCAGTGACCCGGGGGGGGTTGATGGCTACACCTTC.

V and J are TRBV10-3 and TRBJ2-3, with 7 bases aligning to TRBD2. With 7 bases clipped from V and 1 base from J, the junction kept 11 bases outside the gene matches. Germline loops: CDR1 ENHRY, CDR2 SYGVKD. The CDR3 is 16 amino acids. The chain's CDR3 is CAITGRESSRTDTQYF. In DNA form, the CDR3 reads TGTGCCATCACAGGGCGGGAGTCGAGTCGCACAGATACGCAGTATTTT.

The chain employs TRBV2 and TRBJ2-3; 15 bases line up with TRBD2. This CDR3 contains 18 residues. V lost 7 bases and J lost 1; bases outside the gene matches: 9. Germline CDR1 and CDR2: SNHLY and FYNNEI. CDR3 bases: TGTGCCAGCAATCAAGGACTAGCGGGGGGGCCAGGCACAGATACGCAGTATTTT. It encodes CASNQGLAGGPGTDTQYF.

The V and J genes are TRBV11-3 and TRBJ1-2; 7 bases line up with TRBD1. Germline values: CDR1 SGHNT, CDR2 YENEEA. This CDR3 has 12 residues. V was clipped by 3 bases and J by 8 bases; unmatched bases: 3. As DNA, the CDR3 is TGTGCCAGCAGCTTCCAGGGGGTCGGCTACACCTTC. Its translation is CASSFQGVGYTF.

The V call is TRBV29-1, the J call TRBJ1-4; 9 positions agree with TRBD1. Germline lookup yields CDR1 SQVTM and CDR2 ANQGSEA. The V gene end was trimmed by 7 bases and the J gene end by 8 bases; junction bases not matched to a gene: 8. The CDR3 is made up of 13 amino acids. The chain's CDR3 is CSGLGQGKEKLFF. The CDR3 DNA reads TGCAGCGGGCTGGGACAGGGAAAGGAAAAACTGTTTTTT.

The chain has TRBV18 and TRBJ2-5, with 11 nucleotides matching TRBD2. V gave up 3 bases and J gave up 4 bases; unmatched junction bases: 7. CDR3 length: 16 amino acids. Per germline, CDR1 KGHSH and CDR2 LQKENI. The CDR3: CASSPGLAGLRETQYF. CDR3 DNA sequence: TGTGCCAGCTCACCTGGACTAGCGGGCCTTCGAGAGACCCAGTACTTC.

The V gene is TRBV11-2, the J gene TRBJ2-5; a possible D gene is TRBD2 (6 bases). The CDR3 sequence is 19 residues long. The germline gives CDR1 SGHAT, CDR2 FQNNGV. Trimming removed 2 bases at V and 3 bases at J, with 25 bases between. The CDR3 DNA reads TGTGCCAGCAGCTTATCGGGTCGGGGGAGTGCAAGGGAAAAAGAGACCCAGTACTTC. It specifies CASSLSGRGSAREKETQYF.

The chain has TRBV6-5 and TRBJ2-3, with TRBD1 matching over 11 bases. The CDR3 length is 15 residues. V lost 5 bases to trimming and J lost 5 bases; unmatched junction nucleotides: 6. Looked up from germline, CDR1 is MNHEY and CDR2 is SVGAGI. CDR3 amino acids: CASSLDRGREDTQYF. The CDR3 DNA reads TGTGCCAGCAGTCTGGACAGGGGGCGGGAAGATACGCAGTATTTT.

The chain combines TRBV5-1 with TRBJ2-5; a weak D match, TRBD1 (6 bases). The germline gives CDR1 SGHRS, CDR2 YFSETQ. Trimming pared 4 bases from V and 1 base from J, leaving 8 bases between. The CDR3 has 13 residues. CDR3 in DNA: TGCGCCAGCAGCCCACAGGGCCAAGAGACCCAGTACTTC. It codes for CASSPQGQETQYF.

Only a few counts were recorded for this clone. The gene calls are TRBV5-1 and TRBJ2-7; no clear D. The V gene's germline CDR1 is SGHRS and CDR2 YFSETQ. The CDR3 extends over 12 amino acids. The ends were cut back, 2 bases at V and 7 bases at J, with 10 bases in the middle. The CDR3 sequence is CASSFSAMEQYF. The CDR3 nucleotides are TGCGCCAGCAGCTTCTCAGCGATGGAGCAGTACTTC.

This clone came up many times. This chain uses TRBV2 with TRBJ1-5; 8 nucleotides match TRBD1. In germline, CDR1 is SNHLY, CDR2 FYNNEI. V gave up 4 bases and J gave up 3 bases; unmatched junction bases: 5. CDR3 length equals 15 residues. The DNA for the CDR3 is TGTGCCAGCAGTGCCAGGGGGCCTCTCAATCAGCCCCAGCATTTT. Its protein is CASSARGPLNQPQHF.

The chain joins TRBV5-4 to TRBJ1-2, with 12 positions matching TRBD1. The germline CDR1 and CDR2 sequences are SGHNT and YYREEE (reference sequence). The CDR3 length is 15 residues. Trimming cost V 4 bases and J 1 base; bases outside gene matches: 2. The CDR3 loop is CASSRDRGLNYGYTF. CDR3 bases: TGTGCCAGCAGCCGGGACAGGGGGCTTAACTATGGCTACACCTTC.